This T cell receptor beta chain was documented in a study of vaccination effects on CD4 cells after COVID-19. Study information: It was two doses of either the BNT162b2 or mRNA-1273 vaccine that participants received.

Peptide-pool stimulation followed by sequencing identified expanded antigen-specific CD4+ clonotypes in the ViraFEST assay. Following 10 days of culture, CD4+ T cells were isolated. After 2 million or so PBMC were placed in each well, they were cultured with 8.5 to 10 IU/ml IL-2 and around 10 ug/ml peptides. Concerning this clone itself: Its antigen is currently unknown.

Clones were sequenced by immunoSEQ multiplex PCR, and TCRdb holds only the in-frame ones, with some missing. Of over 20,000 clones listed, approximately 73% are singletons. This CDR3 spans 13 amino acids. The germline V and J ends were trimmed by 1 base and 7 bases, with 10 bases remaining between them. Germline V gene lookup returns CDR1 SGHVS and CDR2 FQNEAQ. Study-level results: Missing from the study were early post-infection timepoints, and its convalescent patients were few.

The material sequenced was CD4+ T cells from PBMCs cultured with HCoV-229E spike peptides, taken before COVID-19 vaccination. The V and J genes are TRBV7-8 and TRBJ1-2, with D possibly matching TRBD1 (5 bases). The TCR comes from a human donor who received a COVID-19 vaccine. The CDR3 sequence is CASSLEKGIGYTF. The CDR3 DNA reads TGTGCCAGCAGCTTAGAGAAGGGGATTGGCTACACCTTC.